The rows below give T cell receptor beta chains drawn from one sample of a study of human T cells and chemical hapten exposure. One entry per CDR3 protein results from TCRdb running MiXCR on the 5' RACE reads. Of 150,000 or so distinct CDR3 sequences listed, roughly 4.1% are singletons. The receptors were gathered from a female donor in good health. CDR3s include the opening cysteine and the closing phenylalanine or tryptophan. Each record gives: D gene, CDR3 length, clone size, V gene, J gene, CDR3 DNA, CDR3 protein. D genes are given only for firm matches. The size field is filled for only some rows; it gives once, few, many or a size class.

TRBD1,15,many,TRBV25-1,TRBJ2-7,TGTGCCAGCAGTGATCCTGGACAGGGGAACTACGAGCAGTACTTC,CASSDPGQGNYEQYF
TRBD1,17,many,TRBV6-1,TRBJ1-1,TGTGCCAGCAGTGAAAATAAACAGGGGGCGTTGAACACTGAAGCTTTCTTT,CASSENKQGALNTEAFF
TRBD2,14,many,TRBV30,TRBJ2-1,TGTGCCTGGATTGCTAGCGGGGGGGCGGATGAGCAGTTCTTC,CAWIASGGADEQFF
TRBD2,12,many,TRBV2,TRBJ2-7,TGTGCCAGCACCCTGAGGCGGGAGGAGCAGTACTTC,CASTLRREEQYF
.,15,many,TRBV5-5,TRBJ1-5,TGTGCCAGCAGCTTGGCCGGGCACGGGGGTCAGCCCCAGCATTTT,CASSLAGHGGQPQHF
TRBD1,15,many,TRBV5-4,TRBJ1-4,TGTGCCAGCAGCTTACAGGGGGGTGCTAATGAAAAACTGTTTTTT,CASSLQGGANEKLFF
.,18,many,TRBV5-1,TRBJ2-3,TGCGCCAGCAGCTCTGCTCCTGGGACCGCGCCCCTGGGAGATACGCAGTATTTT,CASSSAPGTAPLGDTQYF
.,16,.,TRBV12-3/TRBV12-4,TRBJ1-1,TGTGCCAGCAGCCTTAGCCCTCTTACTCCGAACACTGAAGCTTTCTTT,CASSLSPLTPNTEAFF
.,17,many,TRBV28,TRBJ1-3,TGTGCCAGCACGGTGACCTCTCTCTTAGTTAGCGGAAACACCATATATTTT,CASTVTSLLVSGNTIYF
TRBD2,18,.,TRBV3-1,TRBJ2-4,TGTGCCAGCAGCCAAAGGCCTAGCGGAATGCAGGCCAAAAACATTCAGTACTTC,CASSQRPSGMQAKNIQYF
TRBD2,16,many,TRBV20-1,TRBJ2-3,TGCAGTGCTCCCCCCTTTAGCGGGGGAAGCACAGATACGCAGTATTTT,CSAPPFSGGSTDTQYF
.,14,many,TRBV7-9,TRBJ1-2,TGTGCCAGCAGCTTCCCCCGGGGGGACTATGGCTACACCTTC,CASSFPRGDYGYTF
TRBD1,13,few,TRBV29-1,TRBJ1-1,TGCAGCGTTTCCAATGGAGGGGGCCTTGGAGCTTTCTTT,CSVSNGGGLGAFF
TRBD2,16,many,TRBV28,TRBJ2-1,TGTGCCAGCAGCAAGAGGCTAGCGGGGGGGAGAAATGAGCAGTTCTTC,CASSKRLAGGRNEQFF
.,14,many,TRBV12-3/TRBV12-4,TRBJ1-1,TGTGCCAGCAGTTTATTTCCAGGGCTCACTGAAGCTTTCTTT,CASSLFPGLTEAFF
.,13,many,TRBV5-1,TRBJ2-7,TGCGCCAGCAGCCGTGGCAGCCCCTACGAGCAGTACTTC,CASSRGSPYEQYF
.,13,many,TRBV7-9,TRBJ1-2,TGTGCCAGCAGCTTAGTGGAGGTGGAAGGCTACACCTTC,CASSLVEVEGYTF
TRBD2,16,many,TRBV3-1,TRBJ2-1,TGTGCCAGCAGACCGAAAGCGGGGGAGCTTTACAATGAGCAGTTCTTC,CASRPKAGELYNEQFF
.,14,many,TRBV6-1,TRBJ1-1,TGTGCCAGCAGTGATGTACAGGGATCGACTGAAGCTTTCTTT,CASSDVQGSTEAFF
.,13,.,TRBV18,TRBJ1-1,TGTGCCAGCTCACCCCTTGAAGGCACTGAAGCTTTCTTT,CASSPLEGTEAFF
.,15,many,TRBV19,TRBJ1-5,TGTGCCACCAAGCCGGGATTCCAACGGGATCGTCCCCAGCATTTT,CATKPGFQRDRPQHF
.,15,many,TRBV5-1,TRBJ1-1,TGCGCCAGCAGCTTGGTGGTCGGGTCGAACACTGAAGCTTTCTTT,CASSLVVGSNTEAFF
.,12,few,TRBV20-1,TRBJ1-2,TGCAGTGCAGCACCGGGACAAAGAGGCTACACCTTC,CSAAPGQRGYTF
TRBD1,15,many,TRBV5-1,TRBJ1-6,TGCGCCAGCAGCATTATGGACAGGGTAAATTCACCCCTCCACTTT,CASSIMDRVNSPLHF
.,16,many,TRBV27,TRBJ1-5,TGTGCCAGCAGTTTATCGTCTCGGGCAGTTAGTCAGCCCCAGCATTTT,CASSLSSRAVSQPQHF
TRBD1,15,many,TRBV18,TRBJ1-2,TGTGCCAGCTCACCTGGGACAGGGGGCCGGTACGGCTACACCTTC,CASSPGTGGRYGYTF
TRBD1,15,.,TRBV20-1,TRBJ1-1,TGCAGTGCCCGTAGACAGGGGTTAGGGAACACTGAAGCTTTCTTT,CSARRQGLGNTEAFF
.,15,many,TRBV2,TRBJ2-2,TGTGCCAGCAGTTCGGGGGCTTTGGCTCCCGGGGAGCTGTTTTTT,CASSSGALAPGELFF
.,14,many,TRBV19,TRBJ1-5,TGTGCCAGTAGTCCCATGGCAGTAAATCAGCCCCAGCATTTT,CASSPMAVNQPQHF
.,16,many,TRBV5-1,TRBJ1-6,TGCGCCAGCAGCTTGCCAGGGAGCTCCTATAATTCACCCCTCCACTTT,CASSLPGSSYNSPLHF